This T cell receptor (beta chain) is drawn from a study of response to subunit inactivated influenza vaccine. Whole-study findings and limits: After each seasonal influenza vaccination, few new T cells are recruited, the authors suggested.

TCRdb re-derived calls from the RT-PCR reads in MiXCR, one entry per CDR3 protein. Among more than 550,000 distinct CDR3 sequences, 12% were seen once, and the ten largest hold roughly 10%. Concerning this clonotype: Its antigen is undetermined.

V lost 3 bases and J lost 1, with 18 bases in between. This CDR3 has 16 amino acids. Germline lookup yields CDR1 DFQATT and CDR2 SNEGSKA (reference sequence). The receptor comes from a man aged 50 to 59 who received an inactivated influenza vaccine. The chain joins TRBV20-1 to TRBJ2-5; D possibly corresponds to TRBD1 (6 bases). The specimen comprised PBMCs from blood, sampled on the day of vaccination. This chain's CDR3 is CSASGVQGPLQETQYF. As DNA, the CDR3 is TGCAGTGCTAGCGGGGTACAGGGCCCCCTCCAAGAGACCCAGTACTTC.